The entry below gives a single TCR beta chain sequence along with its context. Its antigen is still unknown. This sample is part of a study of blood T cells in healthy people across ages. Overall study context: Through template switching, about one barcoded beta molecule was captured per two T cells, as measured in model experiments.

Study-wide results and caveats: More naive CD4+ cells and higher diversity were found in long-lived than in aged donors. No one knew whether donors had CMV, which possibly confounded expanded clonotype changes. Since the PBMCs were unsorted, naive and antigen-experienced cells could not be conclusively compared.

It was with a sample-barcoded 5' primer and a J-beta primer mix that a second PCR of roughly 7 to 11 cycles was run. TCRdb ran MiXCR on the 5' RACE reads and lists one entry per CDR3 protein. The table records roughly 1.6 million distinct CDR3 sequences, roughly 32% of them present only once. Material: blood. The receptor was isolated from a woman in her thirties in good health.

The CDR3 coding sequence is TGTGCCAGCAGCGGCCCTCTTACGGGACAGGGGGCAGATCAGCCCCAGCATTTT. It codes for CASSGPLTGQGADQPQHF. This rearrangement joins TRBV6-1 to TRBJ1-5; TRBD1 aligns across 12 bases. The V gene end was trimmed by 6 bases and the J gene end by 5 bases; junction bases not matched to a gene: 14. This CDR3 region has 18 residues. CDR1 is MNHNS and CDR2 is SASEGT in the germline V gene.